This record covers a single T cell receptor (beta chain). This clonotype showed up many times. No cognate antigen has been identified for it. No much larger clonotype is one base removed from it; base qualities were not supplied. Sequenced on an Illumina HiSeq 2500. TCR beta libraries were prepared by quantitative 5'-RACE with molecular barcodes. As for the original processing: A new computational method based on a probabilistic model of VDJ rearrangement was used to identify disease-linked TCR variants. The public reads were quality trimmed at Q25 with fastp and then assembled into clones with MiXCR by TCRdb, keeping productive beta chains. Each CDR3 protein appears once, grouped with its most common genes and DNA. TCRdb assigned the V and J calls; the authors' analysis was not used. The sample contains 250,000 to 400,000 distinct CDR3 sequences, under 14% of them found a single time. Roughly 9% of the sample comes from the top ten.

According to the germline V gene, CDR1 reads SGHDT and CDR2 reads YYEEEE. There are 16 amino acids in the CDR3, from cysteine to phenylalanine inclusive. The kept DNA is CDR3 alone, 48 bases in frame from the first base. V is clipped by 0 bases and J by 2 bases, and the sequence between their germline boundaries is 12 bases long. This sample was taken from a study of CD8 T cells in ankylosing spondylitis (dated by TCRdb to about 2017). About the study as a whole: T cell receptor beta repertoires were profiled in healthy donors and ankylosing spondylitis patients so that disease-linked TCR variants could be found. The whole study cohort included over a hundred healthy donors and 25 or so ankylosing spondylitis patients. Peripheral blood samples were taken, and synovial fluid was additionally collected from ankylosing spondylitis patients. Broad study findings and their caveats: The disease-linked clones were reported to be significantly enriched in matched synovial fluid samples from ankylosing spondylitis patients. Some motif variants were previously reported in synovial fluid and blood of reactive arthritis patients, suggesting common disease-initiation mechanisms. The disease-linked clones had a CD8+ phenotype and were found at relatively low frequencies in peripheral blood. A TCR beta motif made up of several highly homologous amino acid variants appeared to be characteristic of blood from ankylosing spondylitis patients.

Recombination joined TRBV5-6 with TRBJ1-5, with the D segment identity uncertain. The specimen sequenced was blood, either unsorted or a sorted T cell fraction (not recorded which). The clonotype was recovered from a female donor with ankylosing spondylitis or in good health (not recorded which). The DNA reads as follows: TGTGCCAGCAGCTTGGCGGCGGACGGGGGCAATCAGCCCCAGCATTTT. Its amino acids are CASSLAADGGNQPQHF.